The next 18 T cell receptor beta chains were all read from a single sample in a study of blood T cells in healthy people across ages. Primed by a sample-barcoded 5' primer and a J-beta primer mix, a second PCR proceeded for about 6 to 11 cycles. TCRdb analysed the 5' RACE reads with MiXCR anew, one entry per CDR3 protein. The table records roughly 1,500,000 distinct CDR3 sequences, about 43% of them present only once. Sequenced sample: blood. These TCRs come from a woman under 30 in good health.

The genes are TRBV24-1 and TRBJ1-2, with no clear D. The germline V and J ends were trimmed by 2 bases and 3 bases, with 15 bases remaining between them. The CDR3 loop spans 16 amino acids. Looked up from germline, CDR1 is KGHDR and CDR2 is SFDVKD. The CDR3 is CATSDSGRPRDYGYTF. The CDR3 coding sequence is TGTGCCACCAGTGATTCGGGCAGGCCTAGGGACTATGGCTACACCTTC.

The chain carries TRBV6-1 and TRBJ2-1; 8 bases match TRBD2. CDR1 MNHNS and CDR2 SASEGT come from the germline V gene. The CDR3 has 15 residues. J lost 8 bases, V lost 2 bases, and 8 bases had no gene match. CDR3 nucleotide sequence: TGTGCCAGCAGTGAATTAAGCGGGGGCTCCGATGAGCAGTTCTTC. As protein: CASSELSGGSDEQFF.

This clonotype was detected only a few times. The CDR3 nucleotides are TGCGCCAGCAGCGTGGACGTTCCGGAGACCCAGTACTTC. It translates to CASSVDVPETQYF. The chain recombines TRBV5-1 with TRBJ2-5; D unresolved. The CDR3 is 13 residues long. From germline, CDR1 is SGHRS and CDR2 YFSETQ. Trimming cost V 4 bases and J 5 bases, with 12 bases left between them.

The genes are TRBV20-1 and TRBJ1-5; a possible D gene is TRBD1 (6 bases). Trimming removed 7 bases at V and 2 bases at J, with 12 bases between. The CDR3 runs to 13 residues. Germline CDR1 and CDR2: DFQATT and SNEGSKA (reference sequence). The CDR3 coding sequence is TGCAGTGTCGCGGGACACGGCAATCAGCCCCAGCATTTT. Translation: CSVAGHGNQPQHF.

The table lists this clonotype with a few counts. The V gene is TRBV28, the J gene TRBJ2-7; a possible D gene is TRBD1 (5 bases). CDR1 and CDR2 (germline): MDHEN, SYDVKM. V shed 1 base and J shed 6 bases, with 10 bases lying between them. The length of the CDR3 is 13 residues. The chain's CDR3 is CASSLYQGSEQYF. CDR3 nucleotides: TGTGCCAGCAGTTTATATCAGGGTAGCGAGCAGTACTTC. Together with reference TRBV28 and TRBJ2-7, the CDR3 gives the full variable domain: DVKVTQSSRYLVKRTGEKVFLECVQDMDHENMFWYRQDPGLGLRLIYFSYDVKMKEKGDIPEGYSVSREKKERFSLILESASTNQTSMYLCASSLYQGSEQYFGPGTRLTVT.

This rearrangement joins TRBV5-1 to TRBJ1-6; maybe TRBD1 (6 bases). Per germline, CDR1 SGHRS and CDR2 YFSETQ. With 0 bases removed from V and 9 bases from J, the gap between germline ends came to 10 bases. CDR3 length equals 14 residues. The CDR3 DNA sequence: TGCGCCAGCAGCTTGGCGGGGGGCTTTTCACCCCTCCACTTT. It is translated as CASSLAGGFSPLHF.

J is TRBJ2-4 and V is TRBV20-1; D possibly corresponds to TRBD1 (7 bases). The closer fit of TRBJ2-7 to the DNA end suggests the J call may be wrong. Per germline, CDR1 DFQATT and CDR2 SNEGSKA (reference sequence). The CDR3 has 15 amino acids. The CDR3 protein is CSARLRGAGGYEQYF. In nucleotides, the CDR3 is TGCAGTGCTAGACTTAGGGGGGCAGGGGGCTACGAGCAGTACTTC.

Details on this clonotype: A much larger clone sits a single nucleotide away, making a read error possible. The chain couples TRBV7-2 to TRBJ2-3; TRBD2 might be the D (5 bases). Germline V gene data show CDR1 as SGHTA and CDR2 as FQGNSA. The length of the CDR3 is 14 residues. In DNA form, the CDR3 reads TGTGCCAGCAGCCTGCTTGCTAGCACAGATACGCAGAATTTT. It codes for CASSLLASTDTQNF.

The chain carries TRBV13 and TRBJ1-2, with no clear D. CDR1 is PRHDT, CDR2 FYEKMQ, per germline (reference sequence). This CDR3 contains 17 residues. V gave up 5 bases and J gave up 6 bases, with 25 bases separating them. This chain's CDR3 is CASSPPHPDKQKNGYTF. CDR3 DNA: TGTGCCAGCAGCCCCCCACACCCTGATAAACAGAAAAATGGCTACACCTTC.

CDR3 sequence: CASQAGAFYEQYF. DNA for the CDR3: TGTGCCAGCCAAGCGGGGGCGTTCTACGAGCAGTACTTC. The chain combines TRBV27 with TRBJ2-4, with 8 bases matching TRBD2. TRBJ2-7 matches the DNA end more closely, so the J call is doubtful. CDR3 length: 13 residues. Germline values: CDR1 MNHEY, CDR2 SMNVEV (reference sequence).

The chain links TRBV3-1 to TRBJ1-2; D gene unclear. Germline CDR1 reads LGHDT; CDR2 reads YNNKEL (reference sequence). The CDR3 contains 15 residues. The germline V and J ends were trimmed by 0 bases and 9 bases, with 17 bases remaining between them. The CDR3: CASSQEAEQRNSYTF. The CDR3, as DNA: TGTGCCAGCAGCCAAGAAGCAGAACAGAGGAATAGCTACACCTTC.

Many counts were recorded for this clonotype. The rearrangement links TRBV7-9 to TRBJ1-2; D ambiguous. V was shortened by 1 base and J by 4 bases, with 7 bases between the two germline ends. The CDR3 length is 13 residues. In germline, CDR1 is SEHNR, CDR2 FQNEAQ (reference sequence). CDR3 in amino acids: CASSLGAVYGYTF. The CDR3 coding sequence is TGTGCCAGCAGCTTAGGGGCAGTCTATGGCTACACCTTC. Together with reference TRBV7-9 and TRBJ1-2, the CDR3 gives the full variable domain: DTGVSQNPRHKITKRGQNVTFRCDPISEHNRLYWYRQTLGQGPEFLTYFQNEAQLEKSRLLSDRFSAERPKGSFSTLEIQRTEQGDSAMYLCASSLGAVYGYTFGSGTRLTVV.

The CDR3 protein is CASLTGTAGNTIYF. The CDR3 region has the DNA TGTGCCAGCCTAACCGGGACGGCTGGAAACACCATATATTTT. The chain employs TRBV7-9 and TRBJ1-3; D may be TRBD1 (5 bases). V gave up 8 bases and J gave up 2 bases, with 13 bases separating them. This CDR3 comprises 14 residues. From germline, CDR1 is SEHNR and CDR2 FQNEAQ (reference sequence).

This clonotype turned up a few times. CDR3 sequence: CASSGVVGGYTF. The CDR3 DNA follows: TGTGCCAGCAGTGGCGTGGTGGGGGGCTACACCTTC. The chain carries TRBV12-3 or TRBV12-4 and TRBJ1-2; D unclear. V gave up 5 bases and J gave up 8 bases, with 12 bases separating them. The CDR3 has 12 residues.

This clonotype was seen only a few times. The chain links TRBV5-5 to TRBJ1-2; D gene uncertain. CDR3 length: 14 amino acids. V dropped 4 bases and J dropped 3 bases, with 13 bases sitting between them. In germline, CDR1 is SGHKS, CDR2 YYEKEE (reference sequence). DNA of the CDR3: TGTGCCAGCAGCCTAACGACGGCCGACTATGGCTACACCTTC. Translating gives CASSLTTADYGYTF.

The chain carries TRBV10-3 and TRBJ1-1, with TRBD1 matching over 8 bases. This CDR3 has 15 amino acids. Germline assignment: CDR1 ENHRY and CDR2 SYGVKD. J was trimmed by 1 base and V by 7 bases; bases with no gene match: 8. CDR3 sequence: CAITANGQGNTEAFF. CDR3 nucleotide sequence: TGTGCCATCACCGCTAATGGACAGGGGAACACTGAAGCTTTCTTT.

On this clonotype itself: This could be a read error, since a much larger clone is one nucleotide away. This chain connects TRBV4-2 to TRBJ2-1, with D tentatively TRBD1 (6 bases). The CDR3 spans 14 residues. The germline gives CDR1 LGHNA, CDR2 YNFKEQ. The V and J ends lost 0 bases and 8 bases respectively, with 11 bases between them. CDR3 in DNA: TGTGCCAGCAGCCAAGACGGACAGATGGATGAGCAGTTCTTC. Amino acids: CASSQDGQMDEQFF.

The V and J genes are TRBV6-6 and TRBJ2-1; 8 bases agree with TRBD1. The CDR3 runs 11 residues. The germline V gene has CDR1 MNHNY and CDR2 SVGAGI (reference sequence). Trimming removed 5 bases from V and 13 bases from J; junction bases left unmatched: 4. CDR3 amino acids: CASSLTGDQFF. In nucleotides, the CDR3 is TGTGCCAGCAGTCTGACAGGGGACCAGTTCTTC.